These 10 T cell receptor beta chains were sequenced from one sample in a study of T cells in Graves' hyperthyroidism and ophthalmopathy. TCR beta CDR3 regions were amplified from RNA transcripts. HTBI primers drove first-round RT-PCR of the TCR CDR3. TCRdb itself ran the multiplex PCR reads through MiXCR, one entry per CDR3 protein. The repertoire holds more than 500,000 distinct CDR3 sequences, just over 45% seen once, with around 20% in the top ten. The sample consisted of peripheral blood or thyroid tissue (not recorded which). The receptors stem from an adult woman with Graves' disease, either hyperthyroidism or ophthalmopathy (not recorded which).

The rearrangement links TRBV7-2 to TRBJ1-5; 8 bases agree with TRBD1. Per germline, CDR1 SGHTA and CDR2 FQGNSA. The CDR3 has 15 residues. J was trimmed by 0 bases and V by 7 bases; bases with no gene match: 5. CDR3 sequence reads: CASTLTGDSNQPQHF. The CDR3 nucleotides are TGTGCCAGCACTCTGACAGGGGATAGCAATCAGCCCCAGCATTTT. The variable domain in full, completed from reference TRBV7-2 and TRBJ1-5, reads GAGVSQSPSNKVTEKGKDVELRCDPISGHTALYWYRQSLGQGLEFLIYFQGNSAPDKSGLPSDRFSAERTGGSVSTLTIQRTQQEDSAVYLCASTLTGDSNQPQHFGDGTRLSIL.

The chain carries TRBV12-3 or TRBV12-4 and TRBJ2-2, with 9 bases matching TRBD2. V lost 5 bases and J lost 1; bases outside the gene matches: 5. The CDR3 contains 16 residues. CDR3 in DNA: TGTGCCAGCAGTCCGATGACTAGCGGGAACACCGGGGAGCTGTTTTTT. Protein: CASSPMTSGNTGELFF.

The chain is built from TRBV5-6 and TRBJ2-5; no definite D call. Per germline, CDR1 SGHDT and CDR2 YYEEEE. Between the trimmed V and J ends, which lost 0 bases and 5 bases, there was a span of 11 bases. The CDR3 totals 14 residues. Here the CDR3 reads CASSLERGVETQYF. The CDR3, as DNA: TGTGCCAGCAGCTTGGAGCGAGGAGTTGAGACCCAGTACTTC.

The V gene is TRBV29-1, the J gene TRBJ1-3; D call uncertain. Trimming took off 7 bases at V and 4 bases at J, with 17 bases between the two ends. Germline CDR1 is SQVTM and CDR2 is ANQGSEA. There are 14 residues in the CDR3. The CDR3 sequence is CSASSGISGNTIYF. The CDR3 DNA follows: TGCAGCGCCTCGTCGGGCATTAGCGGAAACACCATATATTTT.

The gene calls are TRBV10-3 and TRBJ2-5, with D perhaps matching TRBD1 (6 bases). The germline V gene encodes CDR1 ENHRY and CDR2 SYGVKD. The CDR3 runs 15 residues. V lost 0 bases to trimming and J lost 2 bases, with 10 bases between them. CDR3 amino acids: CAISESKTGQETQYF. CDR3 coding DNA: TGTGCCATCAGTGAGTCTAAGACAGGTCAAGAGACCCAGTACTTC.

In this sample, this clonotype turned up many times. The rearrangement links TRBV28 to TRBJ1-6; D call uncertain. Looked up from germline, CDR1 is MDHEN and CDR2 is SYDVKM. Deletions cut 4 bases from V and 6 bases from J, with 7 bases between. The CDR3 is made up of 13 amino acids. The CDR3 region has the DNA TGTGCCAGCAGTTCAAGTCTTAATTCACCCCTCCACTTT. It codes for CASSSSLNSPLHF. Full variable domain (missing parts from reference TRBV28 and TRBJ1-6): DVKVTQSSRYLVKRTGEKVFLECVQDMDHENMFWYRQDPGLGLRLIYFSYDVKMKEKGDIPEGYSVSREKKERFSLILESASTNQTSMYLCASSSSLNSPLHFGNGTRLTVT.

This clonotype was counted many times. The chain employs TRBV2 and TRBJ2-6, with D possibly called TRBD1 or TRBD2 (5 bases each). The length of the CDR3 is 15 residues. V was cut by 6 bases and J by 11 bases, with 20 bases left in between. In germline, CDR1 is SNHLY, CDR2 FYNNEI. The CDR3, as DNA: TGTGCCAGCAGCGGGGTCAGACAGCCTGGTTACGTCCTGACTTTC. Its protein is CASSGVRQPGYVLTF. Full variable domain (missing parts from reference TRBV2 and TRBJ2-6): EPEVTQTPSHQVTQMGQEVILRCVPISNHLYFYWYRQILGQKVEFLVSFYNNEISEKSEIFDDQFSVERPDGSNFTLKIRSTKLEDSAMYFCASSGVRQPGYVLTFGAGSRLTVL.

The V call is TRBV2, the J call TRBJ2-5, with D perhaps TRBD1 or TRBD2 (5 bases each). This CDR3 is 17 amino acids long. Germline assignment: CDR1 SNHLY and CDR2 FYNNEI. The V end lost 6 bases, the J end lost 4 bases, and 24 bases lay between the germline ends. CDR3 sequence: CASSELGTDGAGETQYF. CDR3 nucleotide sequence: TGTGCCAGCAGCGAATTGGGGACCGACGGAGCAGGAGAGACCCAGTACTTC.

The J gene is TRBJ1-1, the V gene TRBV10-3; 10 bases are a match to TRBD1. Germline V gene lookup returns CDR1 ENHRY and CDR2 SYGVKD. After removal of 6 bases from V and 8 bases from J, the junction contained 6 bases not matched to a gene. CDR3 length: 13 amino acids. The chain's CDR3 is CAIRGQGEEEAFF. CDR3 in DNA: TGTGCCATCAGAGGACAGGGGGAGGAGGAAGCTTTCTTT.

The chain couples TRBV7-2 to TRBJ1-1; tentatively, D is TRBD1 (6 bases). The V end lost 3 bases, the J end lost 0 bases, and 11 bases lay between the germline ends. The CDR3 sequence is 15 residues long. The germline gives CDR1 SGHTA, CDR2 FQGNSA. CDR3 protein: CASSFARGVNTEAFF. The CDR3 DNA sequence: TGTGCCAGCAGCTTTGCCAGGGGAGTGAACACTGAAGCTTTCTTT.